This T cell receptor (beta chain) was captured in a study of a mutant IDH1 vaccine in newly diagnosed glioma. As for the study in general: Treated individuals were around 60% male and about 38% female, averaging roughly 43 years of age. Every participant had undergone radiotherapy, temozolomide, or both before, and most underwent both. V12 corresponded to week 35 and V13 to week 47.

Documented time point: week 47, end of study. The study gave 300 ug of mutant IDH1 20-mer peptide per vaccine dose, with topical imiquimod. The donor cohort comprised cases of new WHO grade 3 or 4 IDH1-mutant, ATRX-lost astrocytoma. Assay used: immunoSEQ multiplex PCR; TCRdb lists only in-frame clones, some missing. This table has over 80,000 clones, 80% to 90% appearing once. This CDR3 comprises 15 residues. From germline, CDR1 is LGHNA and CDR2 YSLEER. V dropped 5 bases and J dropped 4 bases, with 17 bases sitting between them. As to this clone: Its target is not known.

Sequencing was performed on PBMCs, taken from a glioma patient whose treatment included an IDH1 peptide vaccine. This TCR was recovered from a man aged 40-49 years with glioma. The chain combines TRBV4-3 with TRBJ2-5; D may be TRBD2 (6 bases). The CDR3 loop is CASSKRAGRLETQYF. The DNA of the CDR3 is TGCGCCAGCAGCAAAAGGGCGGGGAGATTAGAGACCCAGTACTTC.